These 10 T cell receptor beta chains were all obtained from the same sample, sequenced in a study of post-analysis software for immune sequencing data. TCR beta libraries were prepared from cDNA with unique molecular identifiers. TCRdb called the PCR reads again in MiXCR, with one record for every CDR3 protein. The sample contains 650,000 to 900,000 distinct CDR3 sequences, approximately 44% of which appear only once. Their target antigens are unknown. Study-wide results and caveats: TRBV5-6, TRBV5-1 and TRBV20-1 were among five TRBV segments more frequent in patients than controls.

What was sequenced was blood. The source is a girl between 5 and 17 years old with multiple sclerosis.

This chain uses TRBV7-9 with TRBJ2-1; 9 bases are shared with TRBD2. After removal of 7 bases from V and 0 bases from J, the junction contained 4 bases not matched to a gene. This CDR3 is 15 amino acids long. Germline CDR1 reads SEHNR; CDR2 reads FQNEAQ (reference sequence). In nucleotides, the CDR3 is TGTGCCAGCACCGATAGCGGGAGCTCCTACAATGAGCAGTTCTTC. This codes for CASTDSGSSYNEQFF. Filled out from reference TRBV7-9 and TRBJ2-1, the complete variable domain reads DTGVSQNPRHKITKRGQNVTFRCDPISEHNRLYWYRQTLGQGPEFLTYFQNEAQLEKSRLLSDRFSAERPKGSFSTLEIQRTEQGDSAMYLCASTDSGSSYNEQFFGPGTRLTVL.

The table lists this clonotype with a count of one. The chain recombines TRBV20-1 with TRBJ2-1; 9 bases fit TRBD2. The CDR3 contains 14 residues. CDR1 is DFQATT, CDR2 SNEGSKA, per germline (reference sequence). Trimming cost V 7 bases and J 5 bases; bases outside gene matches: 9. CDR3 protein: CSGGSGSFDNEQFF. Here the CDR3 DNA reads TGCAGTGGAGGTAGCGGGAGTTTCGACAATGAGCAGTTCTTC.

The rearrangement uses TRBV2 and TRBJ2-7; 9 bases are shared with TRBD2. CDR3 length equals 14 residues. Germline V gives CDR1 SNHLY, CDR2 FYNNEI. J was trimmed by 4 bases and V by 7 bases; bases with no gene match: 8. CDR3 sequence: CASTGSGSRYEQYF. As DNA, the CDR3 is TGTGCCAGCACCGGTAGCGGGAGTCGTTACGAGCAGTACTTC.

This rearrangement joins TRBV15 to TRBJ2-7; TRBD2 might be the D (6 bases). With 0 bases removed from V and 0 bases from J, the gap between germline ends came to 15 bases. This CDR3 contains 17 residues. Germline V gene sequence: CDR1 LNHNV, CDR2 YYDKDF (reference sequence). The CDR3 sequence: CATSRDLGTGDSYEQYF. CDR3 DNA sequence: TGTGCCACCAGCAGAGATCTGGGGACGGGGGACTCCTACGAGCAGTACTTC.

This clonotype occurred a few times. The CDR3: CAITSSGQADTQYF. The CDR3 DNA reads TGTGCCATTACATCGTCTGGGCAGGCAGATACGCAGTATTTT. The V and J genes are TRBV6-1 and TRBJ2-3; D unresolved. The V end lost 10 bases, the J end lost 4 bases, and 18 bases lay between the germline ends. CDR3 length: 14 amino acids. Germline CDR1 and CDR2: MNHNS and SASEGT.

The chain joins TRBV24-1 to TRBJ1-5; D gene unclear. Deletions cut 6 bases from V and 2 bases from J, with 4 bases between. This CDR3 spans 12 amino acids. The germline gives CDR1 KGHDR, CDR2 SFDVKD. CDR3 nucleotides: TGTGCCACCAGTTCAGGCAATCAGCCCCAGCATTTT. It encodes CATSSGNQPQHF.

The rearrangement joins TRBV7-6 to TRBJ2-1; D perhaps matches TRBD1 (6 bases). Matching the DNA end better, TRBJ2-7 makes the J call doubtful. This CDR3 is 15 amino acids long. In germline, CDR1 is SGHVS, CDR2 FNYEAQ. The CDR3 bases are TGTGCCAGCAGCTTAATTCCAGGGGACTCCTACGAGCAGTACTTC. Protein sequence: CASSLIPGDSYEQYF.

The rearrangement joins TRBV7-2 to TRBJ2-1; the match to TRBD1 covers 8 bases. CDR3 length: 15 amino acids. Germline V lookup: CDR1 SGHTA, CDR2 FQGNSA. J lost 5 bases, V lost 4 bases, and 7 bases had no gene match. The CDR3 region is CASSSRTGMDNEQFF. CDR3 bases: TGTGCCAGCAGCTCGAGGACAGGGATGGACAATGAGCAGTTCTTC.

J is TRBJ2-3 and V is TRBV28; TRBD2 matches at 9 bases. Germline V gene data show CDR1 as MDHEN and CDR2 as SYDVKM. V gave up 8 bases and J gave up 4 bases; unmatched junction bases: 10. The CDR3 runs to 15 residues. The CDR3 bases are TGTGCCAGCCTCCCGCGGGGGGGGGTGTCAGATACGCAGTATTTT. As protein: CASLPRGGVSDTQYF.

The CDR3 nucleotides read TGTGCCAGCAGTTTAGGGACAGGGAGTAGGAACTATGGCTACACCTTC. As protein: CASSLGTGSRNYGYTF. The chain combines TRBV12-3 or TRBV12-4 with TRBJ1-2, with 8 bases lining up with TRBD1. CDR3 length: 16 amino acids. After removal of 1 base from V and 2 bases from J, the junction contained 6 bases not matched to a gene.